The next 28 T cell receptor beta chains were all read from a single sample in a study of Graves' ophthalmopathy and Graves' hyperthyroidism. Amplifying from RNA transcripts, the study obtained TCR beta CDR3 regions. Amplification began with first-round RT-PCR using HTBI primers, then second-round multiplex PCR was performed. TCRdb passed the multiplex PCR reads through MiXCR, listing each CDR3 protein once. The table includes roughly 50,000 distinct CDR3 sequences, around 48% detected once. The sequencing sample was made of peripheral blood. Receptors were obtained from an adult man with Graves' ophthalmopathy.

The chain links TRBV20-1 to TRBJ1-1; tentative D call: TRBD1 (5 bases). Germline values: CDR1 DFQATT, CDR2 SNEGSKA (reference sequence). CDR3 length equals 12 residues. The germline V and J ends were trimmed by 2 bases and 1 base, with 5 bases remaining between them. The CDR3 loop is CSARQGNTEAFF. As DNA, the CDR3 is TGCAGTGCTAGACAGGGGAACACTGAAGCTTTCTTT.

This chain connects TRBV7-9 to TRBJ2-6; 14 bases map to TRBD2. The CDR3 has 21 residues. Germline CDR1 is SEHNR and CDR2 is FQNEAQ (reference sequence). J lost 0 bases, V lost 7 bases, and 14 bases had no gene match. DNA for the CDR3: TGTGCCAGCACCGCGACTGGACTAGCGGGGGGCCTTATCTCTGGGGCCAACGTCCTGACTTTC. Protein product: CASTATGLAGGLISGANVLTF. Drawing the rest from reference TRBV7-9 and TRBJ2-6, the complete variable domain is DTGVSQNPRHKITKRGQNVTFRCDPISEHNRLYWYRQTLGQGPEFLTYFQNEAQLEKSRLLSDRFSAERPKGSFSTLEIQRTEQGDSAMYLCASTATGLAGGLISGANVLTFGAGSRLTVL.

The rearrangement links TRBV12-3 or TRBV12-4 to TRBJ1-1; 8 nucleotides align to TRBD1. This CDR3 has 13 residues. Trimming at V came to 5 bases and at J to 4 bases, leaving 3 bases not matched to a gene. This CDR3 reads CASSIDRGTEAFF. The CDR3 coding sequence is TGTGCCAGCAGTATCGACAGGGGCACTGAAGCTTTCTTT.

This chain joins TRBV25-1 and TRBJ1-3; no firm D call. The length of the CDR3 is 15 residues. V lost 1 base to trimming and J lost 4 bases, with 11 bases between them. The germline V gene has CDR1 MGHDK and CDR2 SYGVNS. In nucleotides, the CDR3 is TGTGCCAGCAGTGAATCACGGCAGCCCGGAAACACCATATATTTT. Amino acids: CASSESRQPGNTIYF.

The V call is TRBV19, the J call TRBJ2-6; a possible D gene is TRBD1 (5 bases). Looked up from germline, CDR1 is LNHDA and CDR2 is SQIVND (reference sequence). Trimming removed 5 bases from V and 4 bases from J, with 12 bases in between. The CDR3 runs to 15 residues. The CDR3 DNA sequence: TGTGCCAGTAGTCCCCCAGGGCTAGGGGCCAACGTCCTGACTTTC. Its protein product is CASSPPGLGANVLTF.

This clonotype has more than one count but fewer than ten. The chain recombines TRBV11-3 with TRBJ2-7; 13 bases are shared with TRBD2. From germline, CDR1 is SGHNT and CDR2 YENEEA. The CDR3 is 15 amino acids. Trimming cost V 3 bases and J 2 bases; bases outside gene matches: 1. The CDR3 here is CASSLGTSGTYEQYF. The CDR3 DNA reads TGTGCCAGCAGCTTGGGGACTAGCGGGACCTACGAGCAGTACTTC.

There are many counts of this clonotype. The V and J genes are TRBV6-5 and TRBJ1-5; a weak D match, TRBD1 (6 bases). The germline V gene encodes CDR1 MNHEY and CDR2 SVGAGI. The CDR3 length is 15 residues. The germline V and J ends were trimmed by 6 bases and 0 bases, with 12 bases remaining between them. The CDR3 loop reads CASSRGQNSNQPQHF. The CDR3 nucleotides read TGTGCCAGCAGCCGCGGACAGAATAGCAATCAGCCCCAGCATTTT.

In this sample, this clonotype turned up many times. This chain links TRBV6-5 with TRBJ2-7; perhaps TRBD1 as D (6 bases). Per the germline V gene, CDR1 is MNHEY and CDR2 is SVGAGI. The V end lost 5 bases, the J end lost 7 bases, and 15 bases lay between the germline ends. This CDR3 contains 13 residues. CDR3: CASSPGHAREQYF. Written as DNA, the CDR3 is TGTGCCAGCAGTCCGGGACATGCGAGAGAGCAGTACTTC.

A word on this clonotype: The limits of the CDR3 on the DNA are not certain, so only TCRdb's listed CDR3 is given. The V call is TRBV11-2, the J call TRBJ2-1; TRBD2 reflects the table's D call only, with no check against the DNA. CDR1 is SGHAT and CDR2 is FQNNGV in the germline V gene. The CDR3 sequence runs 24 residues, both termini included. The CDR3 is CASSFYICSARAFGRAGGYNEQFF.

With regard to this clonotype: Relative to the germline gene, one junction end is altered; a read error may explain this. This chain connects TRBV2 to TRBJ1-5; D call uncertain. CDR1 is SNHLY, CDR2 FYNNEI, per germline. This CDR3 has 17 residues. The CDR3 DNA sequence: TGTGCCAGCAGCCACTCTAAAGGAGGAATTAGCAATCGGCCCCAGCATTTT. This encodes CASSHSKGGISNRPQHF.

Worth noting for this clonotype: Germline and junction disagree at one end, which may indicate a read error. CDR3 sequence reads: CASSQDSPGQGGSDTEAFF. DNA for the CDR3: TGTGCCAGCAGCCAAGATTCGCCGGGACAGGGAGGGTCCGACACCGAAGCTTTCTTT. J is TRBJ1-1 and V is TRBV14; 9 bases line up with TRBD1. The CDR3 extends over 19 amino acids. Germline lookup yields CDR1 SGHDN and CDR2 FVKESK.

This clonotype was recorded many times. The chain couples TRBV7-8 to TRBJ1-3; D is ambiguous. The germline V gene encodes CDR1 SGHVS and CDR2 FQNEAQ. This CDR3 has 15 amino acids. The V and J ends lost 1 base and 1 base respectively, with 8 bases between them. CDR3 residues: CASSLDHSSGNTIYF. DNA for the CDR3: TGTGCCAGCAGCTTAGATCACAGTTCTGGAAACACCATATATTTT.

This chain connects TRBV10-3 to TRBJ1-4; D is perhaps TRBD1 (6 bases). Germline CDR1 reads ENHRY; CDR2 reads SYGVKD. This CDR3 spans 11 amino acids. Trimming shortened V by 10 bases and J by 3 bases, and 6 bases separated the two germline ends. Here the CDR3 reads CARTANEKLFF. The CDR3 DNA reads as TGTGCCAGGACAGCTAATGAAAAACTGTTTTTT.

This clonotype was counted ten times or more. The V gene is TRBV7-9, the J gene TRBJ2-1; D not resolved. The CDR3 totals 14 residues. The germline gives CDR1 SEHNR, CDR2 FQNEAQ (reference sequence). V was trimmed by 1 base and J by 11 bases, leaving 15 bases between them. CDR3 in DNA: TGTGCCAGCAGCTTAGTAGTTTCTGGGAAAAAGCAGTTCTTC. The encoded protein is CASSLVVSGKKQFF.

The chain combines TRBV2 with TRBJ2-1; 7 bases align to TRBD2. This CDR3 spans 16 amino acids. Germline V gene data show CDR1 as SNHLY and CDR2 as FYNNEI. Losses at the gene ends were 3 bases for V and 1 base for J; bases not matched to a gene: 6. DNA for the CDR3: TGTGCCAGCAGTGATTACCGCGGGAGATCCTACAATGAGCAGTTCTTC. Its translation is CASSDYRGRSYNEQFF.

J is TRBJ2-1 and V is TRBV18; TRBD2 might be the D (6 bases). Germline CDR1 KGHSH, CDR2 LQKENI. The germline V and J ends were trimmed by 3 bases and 6 bases, with 15 bases remaining between them. The CDR3 runs 15 residues. The CDR3, as DNA: TGTGCCAGCTCACCGGGGACGGGAGCGTTCAATGAGCAGTTCTTC. It encodes CASSPGTGAFNEQFF. The full variable domain, rest sourced from reference TRBV18 and TRBJ2-1, is NAGVMQNPRHLVRRRGQEARLRCSPMKGHSHVYWYRQLPEEGLKFMVYLQKENIIDESGMPKERFSAEFPKEGPSILRIQQVVRGDSAAYFCASSPGTGAFNEQFFGPGTRLTVL.

This clonotype was observed many times. The chain joins TRBV4-2 to TRBJ2-1; 7 bases are a match to TRBD2. The CDR3 is 17 amino acids. J gave up 6 bases and V 5 bases, and 16 bases lay outside the gene matches. Germline V gene lookup returns CDR1 LGHNA and CDR2 YNFKEQ. CDR3 DNA sequence: TGTGCCAGCAGCGACTCCTCCGGGCGGGAGATCGGCAATGAGCAGTTCTTC. It is translated as CASSDSSGREIGNEQFF.

The chain carries TRBV9 and TRBJ1-6; 7 positions agree with TRBD1. This CDR3 is 17 amino acids long. V was pared by 10 bases and J by 0 bases, with 13 bases of the junction left unmatched. Germline V CDR1 and CDR2: SGDLS, YYNGEE. The CDR3 nucleotides read TGTGCCCTATACCGGGACAGAAAAAGCTCCTATAATTCACCCCTCCACTTT. Translating it yields CALYRDRKSSYNSPLHF.

This clonotype was seen many times. CDR3 sequence: CASSDRAGELFF. CDR3 in DNA: TGCGCCAGCAGTGACAGGGCCGGGGAGCTGTTTTTT. The rearrangement links TRBV10-1 to TRBJ2-2; weak D call: TRBD1 (5 bases). The CDR3 consists of 12 residues. With 3 bases removed from V and 6 bases from J, the gap between germline ends came to 5 bases. The V gene's germline CDR1 is WNHNN and CDR2 SYGVQD (reference sequence).

CDR3 region: CASSHRGDYGYTF. The CDR3 nucleotides are TGTGCCAGCAGCCATCGGGGAGACTATGGCTACACCTTC. The chain is built from TRBV3-1 and TRBJ1-2; D ambiguous. V was clipped by 3 bases and J by 3 bases, with 8 bases between them. Germline-derived CDR1 and CDR2 are LGHDT and YNNKEL (reference sequence). This CDR3 has 13 amino acids.

In this sample, this clonotype turned up many times. J is TRBJ2-3 and V is TRBV7-3, with TRBD1 matching over 7 bases. V gave up 3 bases and J gave up 4 bases; unmatched junction bases: 4. From germline, CDR1 is SGHTA and CDR2 FQGTGA. This CDR3 is built from 14 residues. The CDR3 sequence: CASSFSTGPDTQYF. CDR3 bases: TGTGCCAGCAGCTTTTCGACAGGGCCAGATACGCAGTATTTT.

On this clonotype itself: Because it lacks the conserved phenylalanine or tryptophan at the end, this CDR3 is likely a read error. The chain combines TRBV12-3 or TRBV12-4 with TRBJ1-1; D unresolved. This CDR3 contains 16 residues. Trimming left V 6 bases short and J 5 bases short, with 22 bases between. The CDR3 loop is CASSPRQYEWMTEAFL. CDR3 bases: TGTGCCAGCAGCCCCCGACAATACGAGTGGATGACTGAAGCTTTCCTT.

This clonotype occurred a few times. The J gene is TRBJ2-5, the V gene TRBV6-6, with 7 nucleotides matching TRBD1. This CDR3 spans 13 amino acids. The germline gives CDR1 MNHNY, CDR2 SVGAGI (reference sequence). J lost 2 bases, V lost 6 bases, and 3 bases had no gene match. CDR3 in amino acids: CASSRDRQETQYF. For the CDR3, the DNA is TGTGCCAGCAGCCGGGACAGACAAGAGACCCAGTACTTC.

This clonotype was recorded at least ten times. The chain uses TRBV30 and TRBJ1-6, with 9 bases that match TRBD1. CDR1 GTSNPN and CDR2 SVGIG come from the germline V gene (reference sequence). CDR3 length: 13 amino acids. CDR3 nucleotides: TGTGCACAGGCGGGACAGGGCAACTCACCCCTCCACTTT. This sequence encodes CAQAGQGNSPLHF.

This clonotype was detected many times. The CDR3 is CASREDGLLGKLFF. In DNA, the CDR3 is TGTGCCAGCAGAGAGGACGGGCTACTGGGAAAACTGTTTTTT. This chain links TRBV3-1 with TRBJ1-4, with D unclear. CDR1 is LGHDT, CDR2 YNNKEL, per germline (reference sequence). The CDR3 is 14 amino acids. Trimming removed 6 bases at V and 10 bases at J, with 18 bases between.

The chain combines TRBV20-1 with TRBJ1-1; D is unresolved. Trimming removed 3 bases at V and 10 bases at J, with 12 bases between. Looked up from germline, CDR1 is DFQATT and CDR2 is SNEGSKA (reference sequence). CDR3 size: 11 residues. DNA for the CDR3: TGCAGTGCTAGGAAACTAGCGGGAGCTTTCTTT. Protein sequence: CSARKLAGAFF.

CDR3 nucleotides: TGTGCCAGCAGTGGGGGACTACCTGGCCAGCCCCAGCATTTT. Translation gives CASSGGLPGQPQHF. This chain uses TRBV2 with TRBJ1-5, with a possible D match to TRBD1 (5 bases). Trimming shortened V by 4 bases and J by 7 bases, and 14 bases separated the two germline ends. CDR1 and CDR2 (germline): SNHLY, FYNNEI. The length of the CDR3 is 14 residues.

The chain recombines TRBV19 with TRBJ2-4; 8 nucleotides match TRBD1. V trimming: 6 bases; J trimming: 7 bases; junction bases outside the gene matches: 5. Germline V gives CDR1 LNHDA, CDR2 SQIVND (reference sequence). This CDR3 contains 13 residues. The CDR3 region has the DNA TGTGCCAGTAGAGACAGGGGTGGGAACATTCAGTACTTC. It encodes CASRDRGGNIQYF.